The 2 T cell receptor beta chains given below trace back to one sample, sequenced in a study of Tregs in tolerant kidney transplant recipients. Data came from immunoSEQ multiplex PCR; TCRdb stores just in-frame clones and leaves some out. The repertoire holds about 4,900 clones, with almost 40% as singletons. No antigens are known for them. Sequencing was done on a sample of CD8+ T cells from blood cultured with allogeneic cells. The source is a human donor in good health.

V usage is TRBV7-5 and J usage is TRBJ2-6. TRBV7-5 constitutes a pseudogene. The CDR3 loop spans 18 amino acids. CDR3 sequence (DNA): TGTGCCAGAAGCTTAGAAGCCCAACAAAGTACTGGGGCCAACGTCCTGACTTTC. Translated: CARSLEAQQSTGANVLTF.

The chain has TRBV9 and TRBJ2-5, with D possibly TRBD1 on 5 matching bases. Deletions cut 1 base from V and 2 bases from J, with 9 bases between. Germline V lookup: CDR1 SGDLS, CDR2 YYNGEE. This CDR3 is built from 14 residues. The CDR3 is CASSVYDSQETQYF. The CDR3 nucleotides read TGTGCCAGCAGCGTATATGACAGTCAAGAGACCCAGTACTTC.